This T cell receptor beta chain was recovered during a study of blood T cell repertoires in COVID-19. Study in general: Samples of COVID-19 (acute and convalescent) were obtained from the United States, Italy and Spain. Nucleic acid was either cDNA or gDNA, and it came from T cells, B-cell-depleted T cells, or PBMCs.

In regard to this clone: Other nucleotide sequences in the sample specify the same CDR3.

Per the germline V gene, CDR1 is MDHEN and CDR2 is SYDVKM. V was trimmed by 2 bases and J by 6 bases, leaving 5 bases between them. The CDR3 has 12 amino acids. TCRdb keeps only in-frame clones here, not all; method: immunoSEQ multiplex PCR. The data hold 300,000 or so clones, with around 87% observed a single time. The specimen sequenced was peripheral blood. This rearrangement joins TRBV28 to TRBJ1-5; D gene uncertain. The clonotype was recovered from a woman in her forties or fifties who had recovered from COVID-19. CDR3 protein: CASSLAGQPQHF. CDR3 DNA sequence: TGTGCCAGCAGTTTAGCGGGTCAGCCCCAGCATTTT.